This T cell receptor beta chain was retrieved from a study of OX40 agonist ivuxolimab in advanced cancers. Study-wide background: An anti-OX40 (CD134) antibody with agonistic activity, ivuxolimab, was administered to patients. Each patient was given ivuxolimab into a vein every 2 weeks, at 0.01 to 10 mg/kg.

Regarding this clone: Its antigen is unidentified.

Findings and caveats of the study: The study found that CD8+ T cells averaged more expanded clones than CD4+.

CDR3 length equals 11 residues. V dropped 8 bases and J dropped 5 bases, with 9 bases sitting between them. Per the germline V gene, CDR1 is MNHEY and CDR2 is SVGAGI. The data were produced by immunoSEQ multiplex PCR, yet TCRdb's version contains in-frame clones alone and is incomplete. The data contain about 77,000 clones, about 86% of them singletons. Patients with autoimmune history or systemic immunosuppression were excluded. The source of this sequence is an adult with an advanced solid tumor such as melanoma, head and neck, liver or kidney cancer. The source material was CD4+ or CD8+ T cells sorted from blood, sampled in a trial of the OX40 agonist ivuxolimab. The rearrangement uses TRBV6-5 and TRBJ2-5; D gene uncertain. CDR3 protein: CASLGLETQYF. The CDR3 nucleotides read TGTGCCAGCCTTGGCCTTGAGACCCAGTACTTC.